One T cell receptor (beta chain) is described in this entry. The sample belongs to a study of shared clonotypes between healthy human individuals. It was into CD45RA+ naive and CD45RA-negative memory subsets that the CD4+ cells were split. CDR1 LNHDA and CDR2 SQIVND come from the germline V gene (reference sequence). Trimming pared 9 bases from V and 4 bases from J, leaving 24 bases between. CDR3 length: 16 amino acids. The table came from immunoSEQ multiplex PCR; TCRdb's copy has only in-frame clones and leaves some out. This sample has about 680,000 clones, with roughly 73% found just once. The receptor was isolated from a woman aged 25 to 39 in good health. The sequenced material came from memory CD4+ T cells sorted from blood. Subset defined: CD45RA-negative fraction. This sequence joins TRBV19 and TRBJ1-1; the D is unclear. The DNA of the CDR3 is TGTGCCAGCAAAAAAGCTATCGACGTTTTGAGCACTGAAGCTTTCTTT. It translates to CASKKAIDVLSTEAFF.